This is a list of T cell receptor beta chains from one sample in a study of CD8+ T cells in alopecia areata. Repertoires were generated with immunoSEQ multiplex PCR, while TCRdb's copy carries only in-frame clones and drops some. The sample includes hundreds of thousands of clones, 67% of them seen just once. The specimen was CD4+ T cells sorted from blood, collected at week 0. Every receptor here comes from a human donor with alopecia areata. Both conserved end residues are trimmed from each CDR3. Expanded clones get a size class; other rows say once, few or many, or leave the size out.

NA	TRBV5-1	TRBJ1-5	ASSLAGTGNQPQH
once	TRBV29-1	TRBJ1-1	SVEVRTGNTEAF
few	TRBV30	TRBJ2-7	AWSLGQGFYEQY
NA	TRBV18	TRBJ2-5	ASSPIATQETQY
few	TRBV9	TRBJ2-5	ASSVGLEKETQY
NA	TRBV15	TRBJ2-7	ATSRDGSTYEQY
NA	TRBV7-2	TRBJ2-5	ASSLSRGPTETQY
NA	TRBV5-1	TRBJ1-6	ASSWAGLDSPLH
NA	TRBV29-1	TRBJ2-7	SVGVGQGYEQY
NA	TRBV5-1	TRBJ2-5	ASSLPLTTGGQETQY
once	TRBV5-6	TRBJ2-5	ASSSGQVVVETQY
NA	TRBV4-1	TRBJ2-3	ASSQLGGDTQY
few	TRBV5-1	TRBJ1-1	ASSLLGLGTEAF
NA	TRBV2	TRBJ1-2	ASSEQGGLYGYT
few	TRBV4-1	TRBJ1-3	ASRSTGTGAGNTIY
NA	TRBV25-1	TRBJ1-5	ASSDRRGGQPQH
once	TRBV20-1	TRBJ2-1	SAGASEQF
NA	TRBV29-1	TRBJ2-3	SALSGEDTQY
NA	TRBV9	TRBJ2-3	ASSANTDTQY
few	TRBV9	TRBJ2-7	ASGPVAATYEQY
NA	TRBV29-1	TRBJ1-1	SVIRDRNTEAF
NA	TRBV10-3	TRBJ2-5	AISTGEEETQY
NA	TRBV23-1	TRBJ1-5	ASSRPDRDGGNQPQH
NA	TRBV18	TRBJ1-1	ASSPIGLLGNVGTEAF
NA	TRBV5-1	TRBJ2-3	ASSLLAGVLINTQY
NA	TRBV15	TRBJ2-7	ATKHEQY
few	TRBV29-1	TRBJ2-5	SASGLQETQY
NA	TRBV6-5	TRBJ2-6	ASSYRQGAGANVLT
NA	TRBV30	TRBJ2-1	AGSGGYNEQF
few	TRBV7-2	TRBJ2-5	ASSLGLRETQY
once	TRBV6-1	TRBJ2-5	ASTISLGQETQY
few	TRBV29-1	TRBJ2-3	SGHGAIVDTQY
NA	TRBV30	TRBJ2-2	AWSAGLHTGELF
NA	TRBV4-2	TRBJ2-7	ASSQGAGTGDYEQY
NA	TRBV29-1	TRBJ2-3	SGGEDTQY
NA	TRBV30	TRBJ1-5	AWGTGVAQPQH
NA	TRBV19	TRBJ2-5	ASSISPAQETQY
few	TRBV2	TRBJ1-6	ASSFQGGNSPLH
once	TRBV25-1	TRBJ2-5	ASSDPGRSQETQY